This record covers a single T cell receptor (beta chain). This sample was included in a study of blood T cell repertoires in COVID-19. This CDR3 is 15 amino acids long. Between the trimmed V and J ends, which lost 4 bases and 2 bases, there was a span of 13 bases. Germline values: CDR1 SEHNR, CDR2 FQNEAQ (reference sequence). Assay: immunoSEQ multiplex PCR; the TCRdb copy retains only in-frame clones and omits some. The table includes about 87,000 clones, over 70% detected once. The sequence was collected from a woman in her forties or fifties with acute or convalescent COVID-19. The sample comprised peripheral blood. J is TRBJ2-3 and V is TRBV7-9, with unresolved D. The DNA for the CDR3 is TGTGCCAGCAGCTCAGTGGCGGAGTTCACAGATACGCAGTATTTT. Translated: CASSSVAEFTDTQYF.